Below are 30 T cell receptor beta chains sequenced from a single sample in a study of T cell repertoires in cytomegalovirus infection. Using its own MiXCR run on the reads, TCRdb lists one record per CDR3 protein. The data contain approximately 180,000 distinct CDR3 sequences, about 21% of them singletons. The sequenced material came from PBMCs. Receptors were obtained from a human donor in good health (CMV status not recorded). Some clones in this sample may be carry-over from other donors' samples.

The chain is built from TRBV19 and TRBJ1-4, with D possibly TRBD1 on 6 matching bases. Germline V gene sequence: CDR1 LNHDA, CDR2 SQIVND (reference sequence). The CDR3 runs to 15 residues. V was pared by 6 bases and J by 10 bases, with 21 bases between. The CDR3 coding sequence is TGTGCCAGTAGGGACCGAACTGGGACACCCCTAAAACTGTTTTTT. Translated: CASRDRTGTPLKLFF.

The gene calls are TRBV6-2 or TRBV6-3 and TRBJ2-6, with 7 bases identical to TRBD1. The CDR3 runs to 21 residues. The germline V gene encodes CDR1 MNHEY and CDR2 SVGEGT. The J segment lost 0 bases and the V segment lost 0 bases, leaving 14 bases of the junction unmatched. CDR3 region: CASSYSIFRTGESSGANVLTF. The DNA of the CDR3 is TGTGCCAGCAGTTACTCGATTTTTCGAACAGGGGAGTCCTCTGGGGCCAACGTCCTGACTTTC.

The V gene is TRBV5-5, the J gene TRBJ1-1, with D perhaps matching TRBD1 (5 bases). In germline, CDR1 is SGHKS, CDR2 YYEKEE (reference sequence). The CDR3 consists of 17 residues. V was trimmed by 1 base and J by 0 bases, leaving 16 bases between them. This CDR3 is CASSLKVQGRVNTEAFF. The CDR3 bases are TGTGCCAGCAGCTTGAAGGTGCAGGGAAGGGTGAACACTGAAGCTTTCTTT.

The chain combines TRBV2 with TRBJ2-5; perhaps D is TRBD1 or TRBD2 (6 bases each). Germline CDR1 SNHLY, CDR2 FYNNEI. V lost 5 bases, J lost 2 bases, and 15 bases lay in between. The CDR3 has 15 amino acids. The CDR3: CASSRGPTPQETQYF. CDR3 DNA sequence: TGTGCCAGCAGTCGGGGGCCCACCCCTCAAGAGACCCAGTACTTC.

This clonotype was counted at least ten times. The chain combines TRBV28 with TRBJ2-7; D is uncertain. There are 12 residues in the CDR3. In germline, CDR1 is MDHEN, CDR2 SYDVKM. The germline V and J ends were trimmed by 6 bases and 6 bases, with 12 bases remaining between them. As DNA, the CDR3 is TGTGCCAGCAGCACCCGACCCCTCGAGCAGTACTTC. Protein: CASSTRPLEQYF.

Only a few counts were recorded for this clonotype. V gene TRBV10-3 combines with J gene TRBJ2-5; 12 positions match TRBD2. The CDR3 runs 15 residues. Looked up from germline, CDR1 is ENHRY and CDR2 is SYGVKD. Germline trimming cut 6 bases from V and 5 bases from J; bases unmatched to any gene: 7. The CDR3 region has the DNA TGTGCCATCAGCCCGACTAGCGGGAGCCGGGAGACCCAGTACTTC. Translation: CAISPTSGSRETQYF.

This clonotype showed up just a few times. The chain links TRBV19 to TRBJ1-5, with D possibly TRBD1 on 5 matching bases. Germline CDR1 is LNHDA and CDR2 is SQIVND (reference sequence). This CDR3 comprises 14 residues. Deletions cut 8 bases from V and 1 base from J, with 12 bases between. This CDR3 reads CASHRGGSNQPQHF. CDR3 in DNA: TGTGCCAGTCACCGTGGGGGAAGCAATCAGCCCCAGCATTTT. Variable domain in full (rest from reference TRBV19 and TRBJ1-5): DGGITQSPKYLFRKEGQNVTLSCEQNLNHDAMYWYRQDPGQGLRLIYYSQIVNDFQKGDIAEGYSVSREKKESFPLTVTSAQKNPTAFYLCASHRGGSNQPQHFGDGTRLSIL.

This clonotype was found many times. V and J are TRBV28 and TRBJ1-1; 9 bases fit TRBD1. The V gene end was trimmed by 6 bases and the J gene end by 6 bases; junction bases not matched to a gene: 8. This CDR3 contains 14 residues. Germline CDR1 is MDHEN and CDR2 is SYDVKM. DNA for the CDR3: TGTGCCAGCAGAAATGGACAGGGGAGATCTGAAGCTTTCTTT. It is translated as CASRNGQGRSEAFF.

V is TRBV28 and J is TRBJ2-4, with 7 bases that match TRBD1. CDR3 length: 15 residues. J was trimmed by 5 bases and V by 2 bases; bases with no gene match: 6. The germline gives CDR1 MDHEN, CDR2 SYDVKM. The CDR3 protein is CASSLRPQGENIQYF. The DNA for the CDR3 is TGTGCCAGCAGTTTACGTCCCCAGGGGGAAAACATTCAGTACTTC.

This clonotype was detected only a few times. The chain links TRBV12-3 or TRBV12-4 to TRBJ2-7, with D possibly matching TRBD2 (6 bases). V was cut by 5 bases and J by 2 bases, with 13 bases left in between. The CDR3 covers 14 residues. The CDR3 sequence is CASSTRDLTYEQYF. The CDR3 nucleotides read TGTGCCAGCAGTACCCGGGACTTAACCTACGAGCAGTACTTC.

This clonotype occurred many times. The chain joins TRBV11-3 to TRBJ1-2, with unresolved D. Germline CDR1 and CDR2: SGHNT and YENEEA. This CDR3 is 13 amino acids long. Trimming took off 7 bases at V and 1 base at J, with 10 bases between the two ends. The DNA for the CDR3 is TGTGCCAGCAAGATCAGATTTAACTATGGCTACACCTTC. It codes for CASKIRFNYGYTF.

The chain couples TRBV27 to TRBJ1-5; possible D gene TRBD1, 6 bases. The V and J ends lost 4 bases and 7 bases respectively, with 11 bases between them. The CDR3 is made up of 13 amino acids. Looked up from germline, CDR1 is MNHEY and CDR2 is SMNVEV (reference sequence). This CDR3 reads CASSWDKGQPQHF. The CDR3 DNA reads TGTGCCAGCAGTTGGGACAAGGGACAGCCCCAGCATTTT.

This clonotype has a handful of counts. This CDR3 is CASSVVGQNTGELFF. The DNA for the CDR3 is TGTGCCAGCAGTGTAGTTGGACAGAACACCGGGGAGCTGTTTTTT. The chain combines TRBV2 with TRBJ2-2, with TRBD1 as a possible D gene (5 bases). The CDR3 contains 15 residues. The germline V and J ends were trimmed by 4 bases and 1 base, with 10 bases remaining between them. Germline V CDR1 and CDR2: SNHLY, FYNNEI.

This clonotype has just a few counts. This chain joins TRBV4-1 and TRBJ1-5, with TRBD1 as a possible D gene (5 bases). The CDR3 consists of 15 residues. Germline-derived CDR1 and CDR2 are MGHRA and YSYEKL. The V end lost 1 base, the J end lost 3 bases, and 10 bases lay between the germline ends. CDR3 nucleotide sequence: TGCGCCAGCAGCCAAGGGGCAGGGAACAATCAGCCCCAGCATTTT. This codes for CASSQGAGNNQPQHF.

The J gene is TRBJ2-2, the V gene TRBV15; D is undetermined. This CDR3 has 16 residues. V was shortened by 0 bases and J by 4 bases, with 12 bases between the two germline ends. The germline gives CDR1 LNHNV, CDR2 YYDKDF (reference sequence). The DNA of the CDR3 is TGTGCCACCAGCAGAGACGCAGGCCCGGGCACCGGGGAGCTGTTTTTT. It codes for CATSRDAGPGTGELFF.

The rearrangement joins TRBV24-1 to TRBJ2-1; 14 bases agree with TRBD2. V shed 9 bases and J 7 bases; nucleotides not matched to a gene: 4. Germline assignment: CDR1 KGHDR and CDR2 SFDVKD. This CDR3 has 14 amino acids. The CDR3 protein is CATAGTSGSNEQFF. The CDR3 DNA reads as TGTGCCACCGCCGGGACTAGCGGGAGTAATGAGCAGTTCTTC.

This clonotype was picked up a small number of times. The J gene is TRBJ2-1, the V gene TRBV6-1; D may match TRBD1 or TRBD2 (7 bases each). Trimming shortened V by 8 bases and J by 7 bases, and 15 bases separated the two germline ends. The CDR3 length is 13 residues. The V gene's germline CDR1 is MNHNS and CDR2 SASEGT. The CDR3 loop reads CASQAGGGNEQFF. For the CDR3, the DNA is TGTGCCAGCCAAGCAGGGGGAGGGAATGAGCAGTTCTTC.

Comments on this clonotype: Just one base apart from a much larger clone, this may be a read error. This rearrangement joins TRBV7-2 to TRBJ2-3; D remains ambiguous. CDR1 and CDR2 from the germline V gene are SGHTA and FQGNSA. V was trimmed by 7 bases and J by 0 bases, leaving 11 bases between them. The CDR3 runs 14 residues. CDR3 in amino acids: CASMTIGSTDTQYF. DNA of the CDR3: TGTGCCAGCATGACCATCGGGAGCACAGATACGCAGTATTTT.

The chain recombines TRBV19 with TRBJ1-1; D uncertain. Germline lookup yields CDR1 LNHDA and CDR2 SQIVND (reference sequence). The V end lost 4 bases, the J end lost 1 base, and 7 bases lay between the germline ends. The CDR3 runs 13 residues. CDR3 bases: TGTGCCAGTAGTAGGCAGGAGAACACTGAAGCTTTCTTT. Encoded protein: CASSRQENTEAFF.

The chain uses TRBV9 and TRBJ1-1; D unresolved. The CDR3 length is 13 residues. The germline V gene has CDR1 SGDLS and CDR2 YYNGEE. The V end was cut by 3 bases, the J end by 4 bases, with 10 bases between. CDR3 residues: CASSGRSGTEAFF. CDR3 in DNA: TGTGCCAGCAGCGGCCGTAGCGGCACTGAAGCTTTCTTT.

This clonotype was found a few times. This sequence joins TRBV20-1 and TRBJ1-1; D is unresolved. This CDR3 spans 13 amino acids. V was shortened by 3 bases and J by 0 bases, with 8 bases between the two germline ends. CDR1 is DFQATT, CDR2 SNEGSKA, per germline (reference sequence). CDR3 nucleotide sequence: TGCAGTGCTAGCCCCGGGATGAACACTGAAGCTTTCTTT. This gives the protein CSASPGMNTEAFF.

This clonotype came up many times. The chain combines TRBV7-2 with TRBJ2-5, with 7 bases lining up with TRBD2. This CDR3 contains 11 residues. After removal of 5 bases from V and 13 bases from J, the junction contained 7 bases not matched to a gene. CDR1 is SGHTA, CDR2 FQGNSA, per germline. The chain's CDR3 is CASSQRDSPYF. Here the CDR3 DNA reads TGTGCCAGCAGCCAGCGGGACTCGCCGTACTTC. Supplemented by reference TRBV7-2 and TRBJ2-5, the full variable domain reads GAGVSQSPSNKVTEKGKDVELRCDPISGHTALYWYRQSLGQGLEFLIYFQGNSAPDKSGLPSDRFSAERTGGSVSTLTIQRTQQEDSAVYLCASSQRDSPYFGPGTRLLVL.

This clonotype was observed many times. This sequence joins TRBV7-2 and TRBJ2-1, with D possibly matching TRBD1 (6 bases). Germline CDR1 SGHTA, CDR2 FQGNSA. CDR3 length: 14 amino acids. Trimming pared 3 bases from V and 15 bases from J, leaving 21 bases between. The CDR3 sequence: CASSLAGTGFFLFF. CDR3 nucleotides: TGTGCCAGCAGCTTGGCCGGAACAGGGTTTTTTCTGTTCTTC.

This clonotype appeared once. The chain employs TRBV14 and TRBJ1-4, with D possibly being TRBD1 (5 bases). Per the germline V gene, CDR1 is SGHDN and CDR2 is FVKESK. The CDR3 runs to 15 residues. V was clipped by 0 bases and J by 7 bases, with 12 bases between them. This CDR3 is CASSQDLRAGEKLFF. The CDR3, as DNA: TGTGCCAGCAGCCAAGATCTCAGGGCGGGTGAAAAACTGTTTTTT.

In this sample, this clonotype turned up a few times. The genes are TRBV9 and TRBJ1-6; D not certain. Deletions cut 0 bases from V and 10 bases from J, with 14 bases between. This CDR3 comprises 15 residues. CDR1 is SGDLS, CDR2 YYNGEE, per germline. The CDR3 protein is CASSVDAGNLSPLHF. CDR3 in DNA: TGTGCCAGCAGCGTAGACGCGGGGAATCTCTCACCCCTCCACTTT.

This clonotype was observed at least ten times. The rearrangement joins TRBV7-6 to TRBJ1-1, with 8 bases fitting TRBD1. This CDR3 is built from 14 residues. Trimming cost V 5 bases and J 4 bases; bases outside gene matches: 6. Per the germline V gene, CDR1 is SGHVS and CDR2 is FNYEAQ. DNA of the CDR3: TGTGCCAGCAGCGATCAGGGGGCGGTCACTGAAGCTTTCTTT. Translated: CASSDQGAVTEAFF.

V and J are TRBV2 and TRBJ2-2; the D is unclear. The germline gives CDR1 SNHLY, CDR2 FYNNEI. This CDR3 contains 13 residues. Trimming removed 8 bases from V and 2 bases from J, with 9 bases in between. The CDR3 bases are TGTGCCAGCTATGGCGGAAACACCGGGGAGCTGTTTTTT. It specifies CASYGGNTGELFF.

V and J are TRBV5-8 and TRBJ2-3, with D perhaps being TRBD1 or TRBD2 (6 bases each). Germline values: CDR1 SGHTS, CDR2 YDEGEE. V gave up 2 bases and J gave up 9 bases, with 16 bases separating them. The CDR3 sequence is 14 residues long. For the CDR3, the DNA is TGTGCCAGCAGCTTAGGGGACTTCACAGGGACGCAGTATTTT. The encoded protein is CASSLGDFTGTQYF. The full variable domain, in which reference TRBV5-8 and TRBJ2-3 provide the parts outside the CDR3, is EAGVTQSPTHLIKTRGQQATLRCSPISGHTSVYWYQQALGLGLQFLLWYDEGEERNRGNFPPRFSGRQFPNYSSELNVNALELEDSALYLCASSLGDFTGTQYFGPGTRLTVL.

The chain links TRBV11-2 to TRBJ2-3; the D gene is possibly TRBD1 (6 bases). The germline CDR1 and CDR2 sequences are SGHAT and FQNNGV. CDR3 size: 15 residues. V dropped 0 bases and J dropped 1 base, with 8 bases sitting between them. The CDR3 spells CASSLERTGTDTQYF. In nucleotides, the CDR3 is TGTGCCAGCAGCTTAGAAAGGACAGGCACAGATACGCAGTATTTT.

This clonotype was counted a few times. Here the CDR3 reads CASSLVGDNQPQHF. CDR3 in DNA: TGTGCCAGCAGCTTAGTCGGAGACAATCAGCCCCAGCATTTT. This sequence joins TRBV7-9 and TRBJ1-5; D is uncertain. The CDR3 has 14 residues. The germline V and J ends were trimmed by 1 base and 3 bases, with 7 bases remaining between them. The germline V gene has CDR1 SEHNR and CDR2 FQNEAQ (reference sequence).